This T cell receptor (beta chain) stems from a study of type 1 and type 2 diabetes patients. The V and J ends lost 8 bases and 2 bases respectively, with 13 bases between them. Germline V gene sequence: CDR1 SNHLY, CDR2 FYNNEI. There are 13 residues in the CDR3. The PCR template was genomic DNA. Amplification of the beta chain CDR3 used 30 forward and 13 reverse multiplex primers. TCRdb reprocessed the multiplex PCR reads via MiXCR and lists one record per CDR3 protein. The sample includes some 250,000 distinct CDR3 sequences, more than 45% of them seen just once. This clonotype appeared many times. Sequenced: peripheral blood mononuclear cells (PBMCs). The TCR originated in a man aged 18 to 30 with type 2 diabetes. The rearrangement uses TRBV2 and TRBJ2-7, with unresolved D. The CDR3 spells CASGRTEAYEQYF. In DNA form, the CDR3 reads TGTGCCAGCGGACGGACGGAAGCCTACGAGCAGTACTTC. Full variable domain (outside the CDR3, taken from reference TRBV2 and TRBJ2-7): EPEVTQTPSHQVTQMGQEVILRCVPISNHLYFYWYRQILGQKVEFLVSFYNNEISEKSEIFDDQFSVERPDGSNFTLKIRSTKLEDSAMYFCASGRTEAYEQYFGPGTRLTVT.